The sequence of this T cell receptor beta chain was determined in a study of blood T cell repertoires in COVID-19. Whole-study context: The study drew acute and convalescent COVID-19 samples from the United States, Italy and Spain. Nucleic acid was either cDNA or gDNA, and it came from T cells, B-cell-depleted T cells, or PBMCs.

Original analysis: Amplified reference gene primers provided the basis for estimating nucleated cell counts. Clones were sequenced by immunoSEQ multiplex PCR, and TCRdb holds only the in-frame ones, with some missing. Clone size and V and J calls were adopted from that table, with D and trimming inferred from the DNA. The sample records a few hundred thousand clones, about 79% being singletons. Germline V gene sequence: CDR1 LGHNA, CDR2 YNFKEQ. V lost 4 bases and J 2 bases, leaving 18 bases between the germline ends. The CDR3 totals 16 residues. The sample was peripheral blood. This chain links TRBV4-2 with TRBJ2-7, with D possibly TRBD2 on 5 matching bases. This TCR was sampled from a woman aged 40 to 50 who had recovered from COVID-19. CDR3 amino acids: CASSRDLGRRAYEQYF. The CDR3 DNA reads TGTGCCAGCAGCCGGGATTTGGGGAGAAGGGCCTACGAGCAGTACTTC.